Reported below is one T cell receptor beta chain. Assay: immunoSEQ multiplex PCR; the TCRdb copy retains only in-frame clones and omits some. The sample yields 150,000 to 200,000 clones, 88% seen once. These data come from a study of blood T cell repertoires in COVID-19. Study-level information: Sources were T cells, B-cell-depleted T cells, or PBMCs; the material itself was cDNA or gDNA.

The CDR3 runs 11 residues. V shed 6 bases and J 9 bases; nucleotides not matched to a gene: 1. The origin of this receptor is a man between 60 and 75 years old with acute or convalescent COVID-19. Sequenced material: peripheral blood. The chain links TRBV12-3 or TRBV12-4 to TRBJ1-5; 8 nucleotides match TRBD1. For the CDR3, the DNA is TGTGCCAGCAGCGGACAGGGGCCCCAGCATTTT. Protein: CASSGQGPQHF.